This T cell receptor beta chain is from a study of glioma-infiltrating T cells. This clonotype was recorded many times. The antigen is undetermined. General study points: Gliomas, especially low-grade, showed above-expected tissue-blood divergence; non-neoplastic patients showed below.

Amplification of TCR alpha and beta CDR3 regions from RNA used iRepertoire nested multiplex PCR. For one-step reverse transcription and amplification, about 85-400 ng of tissue mRNA or PBMC total RNA was used. Each CDR3 protein is one row after TCRdb ran MiXCR on the multiplex PCR reads. The data show more than 110,000 distinct CDR3 sequences, approximately 39% seen once. CDR3 length: 12 residues. Germline CDR1 reads MDHEN; CDR2 reads SYDVKM. Trimming cost V 11 bases and J 0 bases, with 10 bases left between them. The sequencing input was glioma tissue, nonneoplastic brain tissue, or PBMCs (not recorded which). The receptor comes from a human donor with low-grade glioma or glioblastoma, undergoing nonglioma brain surgery, or in good health (not recorded which). V usage is TRBV28 and J usage is TRBJ1-1; a possible D gene is TRBD1 (5 bases). CDR3 nucleotides: TGTGCCGGACAAGGAGTGAACACTGAAGCTTTCTTT. It yields the protein CAGQGVNTEAFF.